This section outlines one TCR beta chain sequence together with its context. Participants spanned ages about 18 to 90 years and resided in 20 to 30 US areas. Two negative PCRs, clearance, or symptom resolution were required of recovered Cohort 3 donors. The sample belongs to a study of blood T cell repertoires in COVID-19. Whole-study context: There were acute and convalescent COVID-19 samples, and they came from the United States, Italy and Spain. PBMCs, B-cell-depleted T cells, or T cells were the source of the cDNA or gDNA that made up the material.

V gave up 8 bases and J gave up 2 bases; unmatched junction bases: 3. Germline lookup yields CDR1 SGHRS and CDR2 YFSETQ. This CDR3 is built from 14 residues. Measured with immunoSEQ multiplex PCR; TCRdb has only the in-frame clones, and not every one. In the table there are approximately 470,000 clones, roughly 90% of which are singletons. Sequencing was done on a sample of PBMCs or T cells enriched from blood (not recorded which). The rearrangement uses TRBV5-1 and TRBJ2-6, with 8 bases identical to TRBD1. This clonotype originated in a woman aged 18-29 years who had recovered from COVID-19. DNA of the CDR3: TGCGCCAGTCAGGGGGCTCCTGGGGCCAACGTCCTGACTTTC. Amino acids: CASQGAPGANVLTF.